This T cell receptor (beta chain) was obtained from a study of cytomegalovirus exposure and HLA in healthy donors. General study points: In all likelihood, a cluster of highly shared sequence variants was a sequencing artifact. Fewer than 20,000 TCR beta sequences were associated with HLA alleles at 0.05 false discovery rate in a later analysis. Most of the TCR beta V segments (in an earlier analysis) were productive either about 87% or about 30% of the time. The only immune exposure information that was available was CMV serostatus.

Researchers ran the PCR with 60 Vbeta and 13 Jbeta primers. TCRdb's table, derived via immunoSEQ multiplex PCR, lists solely in-frame clones and lacks some. Here the sample spans about 130,000 clones, roughly 82% being singletons. With respect to this clone: As yet, its antigen is unknown.

Material: PBMCs. This sequence was found in a woman in her 40s in good health and CMV-seropositive.

The CDR3, as DNA: TGTGCCAGCAGTCTGACAGGACTGAACACTGAAGCTTTCTTT. Its protein is CASSLTGLNTEAFF. The genes are TRBV6-1 and TRBJ1-1, with D possibly TRBD1 on 6 matching bases. V was clipped by 5 bases and J by 0 bases, with 10 bases between them. The V gene's germline CDR1 is MNHNS and CDR2 SASEGT. This CDR3 spans 14 amino acids.